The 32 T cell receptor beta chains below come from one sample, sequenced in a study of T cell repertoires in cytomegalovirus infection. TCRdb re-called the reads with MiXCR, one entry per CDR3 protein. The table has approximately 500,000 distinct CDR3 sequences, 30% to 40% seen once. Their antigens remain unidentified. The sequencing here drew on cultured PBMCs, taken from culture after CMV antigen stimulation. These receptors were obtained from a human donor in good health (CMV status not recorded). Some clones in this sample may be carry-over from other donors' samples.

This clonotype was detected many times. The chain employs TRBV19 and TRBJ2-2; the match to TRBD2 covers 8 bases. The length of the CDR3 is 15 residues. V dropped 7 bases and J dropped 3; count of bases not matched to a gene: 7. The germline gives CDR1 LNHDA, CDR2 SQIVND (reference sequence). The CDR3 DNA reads TGTGCCAGTAACGCAGCGGGAGTTCACACCGGGGAGCTGTTTTTT. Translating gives CASNAAGVHTGELFF. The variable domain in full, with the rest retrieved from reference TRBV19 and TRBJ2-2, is DGGITQSPKYLFRKEGQNVTLSCEQNLNHDAMYWYRQDPGQGLRLIYYSQIVNDFQKGDIAEGYSVSREKKESFPLTVTSAQKNPTAFYLCASNAAGVHTGELFFGEGSRLTVL.

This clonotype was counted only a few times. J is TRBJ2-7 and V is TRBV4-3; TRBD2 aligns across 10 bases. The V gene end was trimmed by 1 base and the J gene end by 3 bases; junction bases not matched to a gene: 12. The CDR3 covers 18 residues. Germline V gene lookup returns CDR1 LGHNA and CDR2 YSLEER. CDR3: CASSQGVPLAGLVYEQYF. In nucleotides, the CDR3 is TGCGCCAGCAGCCAAGGTGTACCACTAGCGGGGCTAGTCTACGAGCAGTACTTC.

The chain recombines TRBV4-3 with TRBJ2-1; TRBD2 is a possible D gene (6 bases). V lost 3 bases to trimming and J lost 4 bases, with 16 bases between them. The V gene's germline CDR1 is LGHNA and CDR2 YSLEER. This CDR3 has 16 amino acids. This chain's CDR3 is CASSQPPGLTYNEQFF. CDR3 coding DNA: TGCGCCAGCAGCCAGCCCCCGGGACTCACTTACAATGAGCAGTTCTTC.

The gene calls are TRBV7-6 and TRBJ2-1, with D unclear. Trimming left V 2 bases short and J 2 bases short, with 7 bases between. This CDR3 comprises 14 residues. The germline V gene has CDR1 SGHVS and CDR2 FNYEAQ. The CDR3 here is CASSLPITYNEQFF. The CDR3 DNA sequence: TGTGCCAGCAGCTTACCCATCACCTACAATGAGCAGTTCTTC.

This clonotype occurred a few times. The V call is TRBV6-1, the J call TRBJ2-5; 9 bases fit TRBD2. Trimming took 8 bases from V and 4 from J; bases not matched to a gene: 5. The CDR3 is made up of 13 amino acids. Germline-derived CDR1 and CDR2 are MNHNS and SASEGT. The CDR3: CASAGGMGETQYF. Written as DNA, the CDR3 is TGTGCCAGCGCGGGAGGGATGGGAGAGACCCAGTACTTC.

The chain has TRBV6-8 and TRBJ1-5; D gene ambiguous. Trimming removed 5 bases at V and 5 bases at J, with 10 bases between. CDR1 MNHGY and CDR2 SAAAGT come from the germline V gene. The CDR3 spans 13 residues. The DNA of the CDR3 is TGTGCCAGCAGTATGGGTGTTCATCAGCCCCAGCATTTT. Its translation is CASSMGVHQPQHF.

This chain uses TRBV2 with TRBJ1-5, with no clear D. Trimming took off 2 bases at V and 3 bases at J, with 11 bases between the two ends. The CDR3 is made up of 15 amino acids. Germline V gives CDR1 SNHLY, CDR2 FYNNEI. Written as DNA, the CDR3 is TGTGCCAGCAGTGAATTGGTCAGTTACAATCAGCCCCAGCATTTT. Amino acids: CASSELVSYNQPQHF.

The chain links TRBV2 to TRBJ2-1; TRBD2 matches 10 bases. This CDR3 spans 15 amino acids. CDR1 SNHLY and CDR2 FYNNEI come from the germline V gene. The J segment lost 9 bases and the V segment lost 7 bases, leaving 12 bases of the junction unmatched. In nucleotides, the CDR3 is TGTGCCAGCACCGGACTGCTAGCGGGAGTGGGTGAGCAGTTCTTC. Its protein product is CASTGLLAGVGEQFF.

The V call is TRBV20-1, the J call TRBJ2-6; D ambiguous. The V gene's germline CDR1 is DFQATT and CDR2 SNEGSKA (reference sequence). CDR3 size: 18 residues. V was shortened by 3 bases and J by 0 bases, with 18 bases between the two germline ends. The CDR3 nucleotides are TGCAGTGCTAGGCCGTGGCCAGGTGCGAGCTCTGGGGCCAACGTCCTGACTTTC. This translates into CSARPWPGASSGANVLTF.

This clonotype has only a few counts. In DNA, the CDR3 is TGTGCCAGCAGTTACTCCAACTCCTACGAGCAGTACGTC. Translated: CASSYSNSYEQYV. V usage is TRBV6-2 or TRBV6-3 and J usage is TRBJ2-7; D remains ambiguous. With 0 bases removed from V and 0 bases from J, the gap between germline ends came to 3 bases. Germline loops: CDR1 MNHEY, CDR2 SVGEGT. The CDR3 is made up of 13 amino acids.

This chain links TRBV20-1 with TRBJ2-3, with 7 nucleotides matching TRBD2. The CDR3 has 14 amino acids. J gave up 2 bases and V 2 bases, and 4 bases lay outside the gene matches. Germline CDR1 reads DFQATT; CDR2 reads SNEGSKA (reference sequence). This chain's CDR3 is CSARKREVTDTQYF. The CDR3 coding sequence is TGCAGTGCTAGAAAACGGGAGGTCACAGATACGCAGTATTTT.

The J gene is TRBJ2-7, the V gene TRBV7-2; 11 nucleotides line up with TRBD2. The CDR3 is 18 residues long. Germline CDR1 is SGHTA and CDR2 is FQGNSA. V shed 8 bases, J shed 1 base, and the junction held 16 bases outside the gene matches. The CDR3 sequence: CASSLIGTSGSRSYEQYF. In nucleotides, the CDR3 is TGTGCCAGCTCCCTTATCGGTACTAGCGGGAGCCGTTCCTACGAGCAGTACTTC.

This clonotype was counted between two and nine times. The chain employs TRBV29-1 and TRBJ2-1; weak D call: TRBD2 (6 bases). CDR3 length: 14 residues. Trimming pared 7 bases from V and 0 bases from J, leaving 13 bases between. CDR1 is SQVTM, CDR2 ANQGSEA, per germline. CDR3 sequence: CSARGRSSYNEQFF. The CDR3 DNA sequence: TGCAGCGCCCGGGGGAGAAGCTCCTACAATGAGCAGTTCTTC.

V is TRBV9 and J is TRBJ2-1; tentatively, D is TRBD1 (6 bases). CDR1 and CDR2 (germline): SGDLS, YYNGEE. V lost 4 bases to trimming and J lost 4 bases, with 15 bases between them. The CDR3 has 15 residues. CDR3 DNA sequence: TGTGCCAGCAGCTTCGCCAGGGGTACTTACAATGAGCAGTTCTTC. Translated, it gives CASSFARGTYNEQFF.

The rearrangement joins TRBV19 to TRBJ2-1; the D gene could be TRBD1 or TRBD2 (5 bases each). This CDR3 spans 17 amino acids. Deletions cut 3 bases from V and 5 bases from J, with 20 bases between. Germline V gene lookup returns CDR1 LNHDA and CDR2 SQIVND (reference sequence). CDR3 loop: CASSIRERLPHHNEQFF. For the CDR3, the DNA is TGTGCCAGTAGTATCAGGGAGCGTCTCCCCCATCACAATGAGCAGTTCTTC.

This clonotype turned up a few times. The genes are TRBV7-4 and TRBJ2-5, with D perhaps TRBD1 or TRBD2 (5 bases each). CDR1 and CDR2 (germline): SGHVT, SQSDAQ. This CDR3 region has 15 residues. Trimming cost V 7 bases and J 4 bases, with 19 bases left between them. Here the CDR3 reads CASTPGPEIRETQYF. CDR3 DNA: TGTGCCAGCACCCCGGGACCCGAAATTAGAGAGACCCAGTACTTC.

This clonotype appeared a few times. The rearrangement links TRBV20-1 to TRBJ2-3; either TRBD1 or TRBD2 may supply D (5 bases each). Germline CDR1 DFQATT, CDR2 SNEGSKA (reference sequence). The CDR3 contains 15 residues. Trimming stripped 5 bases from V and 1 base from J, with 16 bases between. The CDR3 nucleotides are TGCAGTGCTCCGGGGCCCGTAACGGGCACAGATACGCAGTATTTT. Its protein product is CSAPGPVTGTDTQYF.

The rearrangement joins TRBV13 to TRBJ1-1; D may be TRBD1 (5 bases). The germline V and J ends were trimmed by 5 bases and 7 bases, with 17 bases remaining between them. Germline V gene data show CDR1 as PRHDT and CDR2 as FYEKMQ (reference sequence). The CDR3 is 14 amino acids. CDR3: CASSDRDPGGEAFF. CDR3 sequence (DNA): TGTGCCAGCAGCGACCGGGACCCGGGGGGTGAAGCTTTCTTT.

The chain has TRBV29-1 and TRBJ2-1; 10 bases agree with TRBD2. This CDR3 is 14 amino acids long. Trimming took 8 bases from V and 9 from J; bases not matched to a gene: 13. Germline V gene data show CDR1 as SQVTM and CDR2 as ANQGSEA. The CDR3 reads CSTGGLAGVGEQFF. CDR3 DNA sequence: TGCAGCACGGGGGGCCTAGCGGGAGTAGGTGAGCAGTTCTTC.

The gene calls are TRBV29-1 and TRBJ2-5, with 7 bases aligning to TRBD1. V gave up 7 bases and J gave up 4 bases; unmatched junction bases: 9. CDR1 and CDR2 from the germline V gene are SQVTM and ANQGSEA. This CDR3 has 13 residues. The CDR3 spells CSELQGIGETQYF. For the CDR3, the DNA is TGCAGCGAGCTACAGGGGATCGGAGAGACCCAGTACTTC.

CDR3 residues: CASASTPLNIQYF. In DNA form, the CDR3 reads TGTGCCAGCGCCTCTACCCCTTTAAACATTCAGTACTTC. This chain uses TRBV6-2 or TRBV6-3 with TRBJ2-4, with D uncertain. Trimming took off 8 bases at V and 6 bases at J, with 14 bases between the two ends. The CDR3 is 13 amino acids. Germline CDR1 and CDR2: MNHEY and SVGEGT.

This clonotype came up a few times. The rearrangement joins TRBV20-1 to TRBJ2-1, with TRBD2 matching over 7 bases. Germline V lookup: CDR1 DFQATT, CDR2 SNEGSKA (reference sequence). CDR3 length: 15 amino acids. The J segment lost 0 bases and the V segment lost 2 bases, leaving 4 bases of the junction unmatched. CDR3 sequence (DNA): TGCAGTGCTAGAAGTCCGGGGGGCTCCTACAATGAGCAGTTCTTC. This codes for CSARSPGGSYNEQFF.

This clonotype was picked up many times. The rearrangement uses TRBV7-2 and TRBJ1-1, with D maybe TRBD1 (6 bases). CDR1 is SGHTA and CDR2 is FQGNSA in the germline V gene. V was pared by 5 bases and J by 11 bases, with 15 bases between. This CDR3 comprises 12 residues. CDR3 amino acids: CASSLNRAAAFF. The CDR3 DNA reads TGTGCCAGCAGCCTCAACAGGGCTGCCGCTTTCTTT.

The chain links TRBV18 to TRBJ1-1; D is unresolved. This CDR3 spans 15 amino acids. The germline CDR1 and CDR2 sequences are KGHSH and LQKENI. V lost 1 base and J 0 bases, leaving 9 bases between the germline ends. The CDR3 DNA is TGTGCCAGCTCACCACTCCCCCTTATGAACACTGAAGCTTTCTTT. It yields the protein CASSPLPLMNTEAFF.

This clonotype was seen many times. CDR3 in DNA: TGTGCCAGCAGTCGAGGGGGCAGCGGGAGCAGGGAGACCCAGTACTTC. It yields the protein CASSRGGSGSRETQYF. This chain links TRBV7-2 with TRBJ2-5; D perhaps matches TRBD2 (8 bases). The CDR3 is 16 residues long. V dropped 6 bases and J dropped 5 bases, with 22 bases sitting between them. The V gene's germline CDR1 is SGHTA and CDR2 FQGNSA. The full variable domain, completed using reference TRBV7-2 and TRBJ2-5, is GAGVSQSPSNKVTEKGKDVELRCDPISGHTALYWYRQSLGQGLEFLIYFQGNSAPDKSGLPSDRFSAERTGGSVSTLTIQRTQQEDSAVYLCASSRGGSGSRETQYFGPGTRLLVL.

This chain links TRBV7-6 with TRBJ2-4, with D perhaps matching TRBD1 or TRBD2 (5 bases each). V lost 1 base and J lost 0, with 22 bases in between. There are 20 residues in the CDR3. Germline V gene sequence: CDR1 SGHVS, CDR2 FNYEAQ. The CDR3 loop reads CASSLGAGRRLDLAKNIQYF. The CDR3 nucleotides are TGTGCCAGCAGCTTAGGAGCAGGGAGACGGCTAGATCTAGCCAAAAACATTCAGTACTTC.

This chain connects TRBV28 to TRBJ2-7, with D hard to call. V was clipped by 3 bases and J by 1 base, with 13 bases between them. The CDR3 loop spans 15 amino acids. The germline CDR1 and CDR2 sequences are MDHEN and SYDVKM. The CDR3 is CASSLFPDRSYEQYF. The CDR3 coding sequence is TGTGCCAGCAGTTTGTTTCCAGATCGGTCCTACGAGCAGTACTTC.

Here the CDR3 DNA reads TGTGCCAGCACCCGGGGGACTTATAACACTGAAGCTTTCTTT. Amino acids: CASTRGTYNTEAFF. V gene TRBV28 combines with J gene TRBJ1-1, with TRBD1 as a possible D gene (5 bases). Germline V gene data show CDR1 as MDHEN and CDR2 as SYDVKM. V lost 7 bases, J lost 2 bases, and 14 bases lay in between. CDR3 length equals 14 residues.

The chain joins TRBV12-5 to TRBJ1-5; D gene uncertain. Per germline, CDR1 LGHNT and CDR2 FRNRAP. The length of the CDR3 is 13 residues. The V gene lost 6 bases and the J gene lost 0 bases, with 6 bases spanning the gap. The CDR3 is CASGSSSNQPQHF. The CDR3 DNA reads TGTGCTAGTGGGTCAAGTAGCAATCAGCCCCAGCATTTT.

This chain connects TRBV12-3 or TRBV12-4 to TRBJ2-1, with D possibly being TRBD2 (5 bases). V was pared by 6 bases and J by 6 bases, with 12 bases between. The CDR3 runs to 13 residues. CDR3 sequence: CASRIPGVNEQFF. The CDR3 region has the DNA TGTGCCAGCAGAATCCCCGGGGTCAATGAGCAGTTCTTC.

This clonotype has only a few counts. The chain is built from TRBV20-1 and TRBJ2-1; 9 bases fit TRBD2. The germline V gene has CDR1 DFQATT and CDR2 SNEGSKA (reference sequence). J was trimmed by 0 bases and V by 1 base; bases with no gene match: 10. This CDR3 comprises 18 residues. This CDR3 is CSARVSSGARFSYNEQFF. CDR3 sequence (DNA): TGCAGTGCTAGAGTATCTAGCGGGGCCCGATTCTCCTACAATGAGCAGTTCTTC.

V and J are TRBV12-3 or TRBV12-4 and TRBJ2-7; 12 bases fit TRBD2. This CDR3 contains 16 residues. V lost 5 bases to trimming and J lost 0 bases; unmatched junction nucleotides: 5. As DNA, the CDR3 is TGTGCCAGCAGTGGGGGACTAGCGGGCAGCTCCTACGAGCAGTACGTC. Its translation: CASSGGLAGSSYEQYV.